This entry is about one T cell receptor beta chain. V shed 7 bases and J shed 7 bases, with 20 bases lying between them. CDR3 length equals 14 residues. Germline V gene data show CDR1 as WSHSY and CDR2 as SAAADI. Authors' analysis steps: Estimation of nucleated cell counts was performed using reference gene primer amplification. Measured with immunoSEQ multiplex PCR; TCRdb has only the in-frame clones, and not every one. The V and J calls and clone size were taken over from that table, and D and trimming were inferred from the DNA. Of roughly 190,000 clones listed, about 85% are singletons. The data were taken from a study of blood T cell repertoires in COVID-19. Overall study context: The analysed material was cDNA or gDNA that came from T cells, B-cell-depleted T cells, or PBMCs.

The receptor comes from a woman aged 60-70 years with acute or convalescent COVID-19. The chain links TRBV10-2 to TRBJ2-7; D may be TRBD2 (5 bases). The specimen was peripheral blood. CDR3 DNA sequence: TGCGCCAGCACCCGGTTTGGTAGCGAAAGGGAGCAGTACTTC. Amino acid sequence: CASTRFGSEREQYF.